This T cell receptor beta chain was identified during a study of blood T cell repertoires in COVID-19. The overall study: Spain, Italy and the United States supplied samples that represented acute and convalescent COVID-19. PBMCs, B-cell-depleted T cells, or T cells provided the cDNA or gDNA that made up the material.

In the original analysis: It was from reference gene primer amplification that nucleated cell counts were estimated. Libraries were prepared by immunoSEQ multiplex PCR; TCRdb keeps only in-frame clonotypes and omits some of them. For V, J and clone size, that table is used; D and trimming come from the DNA. This repertoire shows 55,000 to 70,000 clones, about 88% found once; its top ten account for around 21%. In germline, CDR1 is SGHNT, CDR2 YYREEE (reference sequence). CDR3 length: 17 residues. Trimming took 4 bases from V and 8 from J; bases not matched to a gene: 9. The J gene is TRBJ2-1, the V gene TRBV5-4, with 16 nucleotides matching TRBD2. The specimen sequenced was peripheral blood. The receptor's source is a woman aged 50 to 60 with active or convalescent COVID-19. DNA for the CDR3: TGTGCCAGCAGCCCCGGGGGACTAGCGGGAGGGCCCGATGAGCAGTTCTTC. Protein: CASSPGGLAGGPDEQFF.